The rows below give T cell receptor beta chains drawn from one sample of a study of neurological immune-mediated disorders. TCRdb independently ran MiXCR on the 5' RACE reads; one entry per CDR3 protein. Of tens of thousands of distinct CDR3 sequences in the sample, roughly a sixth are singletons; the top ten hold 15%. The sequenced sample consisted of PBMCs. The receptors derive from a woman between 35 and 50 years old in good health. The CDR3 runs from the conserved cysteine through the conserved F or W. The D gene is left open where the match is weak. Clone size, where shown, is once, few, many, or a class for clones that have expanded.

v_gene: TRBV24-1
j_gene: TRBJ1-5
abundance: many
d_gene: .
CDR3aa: CATSRGAGQPQHF
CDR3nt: TGTGCCACCAGCCGGGGGGCGGGTCAGCCCCAGCATTTT

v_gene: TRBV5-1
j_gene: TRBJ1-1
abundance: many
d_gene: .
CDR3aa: CASRDRSYTEAFF
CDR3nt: TGCGCCAGCAGAGACAGATCGTACACTGAAGCTTTCTTT

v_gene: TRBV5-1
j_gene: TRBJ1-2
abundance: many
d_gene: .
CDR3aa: CASSLGSQGGYTF
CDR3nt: TGCGCCAGCAGCTTGGGCAGCCAAGGTGGCTACACCTTC

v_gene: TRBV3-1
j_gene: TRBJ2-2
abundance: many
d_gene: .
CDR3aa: CASSYIRPEGTGELFF
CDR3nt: TGTGCCAGCAGTTATATAAGACCAGAGGGCACCGGGGAGCTGTTTTTT

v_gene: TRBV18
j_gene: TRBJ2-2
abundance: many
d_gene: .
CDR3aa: CASSSGGDGELFF
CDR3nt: TGTGCCAGCTCATCAGGCGGGGACGGGGAGCTGTTTTTT

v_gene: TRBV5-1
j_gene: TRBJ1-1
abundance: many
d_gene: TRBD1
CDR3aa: CASSLHSGQGNTEAFF
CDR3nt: TGCGCCAGCAGCTTGCACTCGGGACAGGGGAACACTGAAGCTTTCTTT

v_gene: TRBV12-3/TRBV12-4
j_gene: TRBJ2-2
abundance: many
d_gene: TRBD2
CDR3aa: CASSVLAGGATGELFF
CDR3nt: TGTGCCAGCAGTGTCCTAGCGGGGGGTGCTACCGGGGAGCTGTTTTTT

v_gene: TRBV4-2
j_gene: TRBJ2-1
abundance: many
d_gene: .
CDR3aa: CASSQDTGAYYNEQFF
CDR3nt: TGTGCCAGCAGCCAAGATACGGGGGCTTACTACAATGAGCAGTTCTTC

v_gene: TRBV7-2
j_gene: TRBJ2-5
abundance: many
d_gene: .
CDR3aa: CASRYGGEETQYF
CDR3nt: TGTGCCAGCAGATACGGAGGGGAAGAGACCCAGTACTTC

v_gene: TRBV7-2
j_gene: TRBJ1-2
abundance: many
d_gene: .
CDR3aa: CASSFDRQIYGYTF
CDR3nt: TGTGCCAGCAGCTTTGACCGGCAGATCTATGGCTACACCTTC

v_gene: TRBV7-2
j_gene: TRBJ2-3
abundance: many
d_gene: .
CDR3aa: CASSLGPGGWDTQYF
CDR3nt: TGTGCCAGCAGCTTAGGCCCCGGCGGATGGGATACGCAGTATTTT

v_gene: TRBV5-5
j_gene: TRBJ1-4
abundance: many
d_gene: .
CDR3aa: CASSLYMGEKLFF
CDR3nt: TGTGCCAGCAGCTTGTATATGGGTGAAAAACTGTTTTTT

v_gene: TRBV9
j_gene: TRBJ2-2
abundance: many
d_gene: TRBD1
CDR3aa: CASRPSGTGMSGELFF
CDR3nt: TGTGCCAGCAGGCCATCCGGGACAGGGATGAGCGGGGAGCTGTTTTTT

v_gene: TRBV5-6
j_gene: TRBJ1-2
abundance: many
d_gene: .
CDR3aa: CASSLSWAGSYGYTF
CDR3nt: TGTGCCAGCAGCTTAAGTTGGGCAGGGAGCTATGGCTACACCTTC

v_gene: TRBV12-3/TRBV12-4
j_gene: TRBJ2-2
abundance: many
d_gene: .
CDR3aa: CASSSDRNTGELFF
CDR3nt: TGTGCCAGCAGTTCGGATCGGAACACCGGGGAGCTGTTTTTT

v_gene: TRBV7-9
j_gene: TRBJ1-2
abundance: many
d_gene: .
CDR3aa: CASSLERPRGGGNYGYTF
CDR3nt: TGTGCCAGCAGCTTAGAGCGACCGAGGGGAGGCGGTAACTATGGCTACACCTTC

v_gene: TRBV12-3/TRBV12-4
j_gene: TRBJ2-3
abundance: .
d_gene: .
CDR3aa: CASSLMRVTDKQYF
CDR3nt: TGTGCCAGCAGTTTAATGAGGGTGACAGATAAGCAGTATTTT

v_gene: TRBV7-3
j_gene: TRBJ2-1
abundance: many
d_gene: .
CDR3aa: CASSLTPAASYNEQFF
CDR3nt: TGTGCCAGCAGCCTAACCCCTGCAGCCTCCTACAATGAGCAGTTCTTC

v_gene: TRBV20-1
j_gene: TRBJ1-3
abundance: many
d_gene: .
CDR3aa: CSAYSTREGSGNTIYF
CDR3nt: TGCAGTGCTTATAGTACTCGGGAGGGCTCTGGAAACACCATATATTTT

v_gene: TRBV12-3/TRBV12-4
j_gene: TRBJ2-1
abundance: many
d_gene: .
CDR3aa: CASSLGTYYNEQFF
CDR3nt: TGTGCCAGCAGTTTAGGAACTTACTACAATGAGCAGTTCTTC

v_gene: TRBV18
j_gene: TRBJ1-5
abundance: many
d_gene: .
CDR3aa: CASSPRPGTTNQPQHF
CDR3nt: TGTGCCAGCTCACCACGTCCCGGAACTACGAATCAGCCCCAGCATTTT

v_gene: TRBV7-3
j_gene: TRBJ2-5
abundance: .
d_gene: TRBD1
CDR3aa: CASRRDRSSETQYF
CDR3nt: TGTGCCAGCAGACGGGACAGGTCCTCGGAGACCCAGTACTTC

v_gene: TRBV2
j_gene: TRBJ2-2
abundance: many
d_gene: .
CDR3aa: CASSDRSANTGELFF
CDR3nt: TGTGCCAGCAGTGACAGGAGCGCGAACACCGGGGAGCTGTTTTTT

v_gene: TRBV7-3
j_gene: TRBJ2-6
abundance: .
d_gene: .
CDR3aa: CASSAGETGANVLTF
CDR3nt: TGTGCCAGCAGCGCAGGAGAGACTGGGGCCAACGTCCTGACTTTC

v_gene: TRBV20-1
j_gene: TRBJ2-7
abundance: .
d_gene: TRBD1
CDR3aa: CSATARTGVEQYF
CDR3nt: TGCAGTGCCACCGCGAGGACAGGGGTAGAGCAGTACTTC

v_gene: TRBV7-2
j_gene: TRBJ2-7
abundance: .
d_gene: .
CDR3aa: CASSFLPDGVSYEQYF
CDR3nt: TGTGCCAGCAGCTTCCTGCCGGACGGGGTATCCTACGAGCAGTACTTC